The TCR beta chain under discussion was sequenced for a study of shared clonotypes between healthy human individuals. CDR1 is SGHAT and CDR2 is FQNNGV in the germline V gene. This CDR3 has 14 residues. V was pared by 6 bases and J by 6 bases, with 18 bases between. This clone has just a few counts. It was CD45RO-negative cells, positively selected for CCR7, that made up naive CD8 cells, with terminally differentiated effector memory CD45RA+ cells excluded. Donors were healthy HIV-negative adults without recent acute infections or vaccinations. Produced via immunoSEQ multiplex PCR; TCRdb's table is partial and in-frame only. The sample lists about 1,800,000 clones, about 95% occurring once.

The sequenced material came from naive CD8+ T cells sorted from blood. This chain connects TRBV11-2 to TRBJ2-7; TRBD2 might be the D (6 bases). The clonotype originates from a man between 18 and 35 years old in good health. The CDR3 loop is CASRPTLGLSEQYF. For the CDR3, the DNA is TGTGCCAGCAGACCGACGCTGGGACTTAGCGAGCAGTACTTC.